The following is a T cell receptor (beta chain) sequence with its context. The entry originates in a study of blood T cell repertoires in COVID-19. For the study at large: T cells, B-cell-depleted T cells, or PBMCs supplied cDNA or gDNA.

The V gene lost 4 bases and the J gene lost 6 bases, with 17 bases spanning the gap. The CDR3 sequence is 15 residues long. Germline CDR1 reads SGHRS; CDR2 reads YFSETQ. Profiling relied on immunoSEQ multiplex PCR, and the TCRdb table lists in-frame clones only, not all of them. The sample comprises around 250,000 clones, around 83% of which are singletons, and 4.5% to 6.5% rests with the top ten. V is TRBV5-1 and J is TRBJ1-5; D perhaps matches TRBD1 (5 bases). This clonotype originated in a man aged 80 or over with acute or convalescent COVID-19. Sequencing used peripheral blood. Written as DNA, the CDR3 is TGCGCCAGCAGCCGGAGCCCGGGGGAAGGTCAGCCCCAGCATTTT. Protein sequence: CASSRSPGEGQPQHF.